This TCR beta chain was sequenced during a study of identical twins (dated by TCRdb to about 2016). As for the study more broadly: TCR alpha and beta repertoires from monozygotic twins, unrelated adults of various ages and cord blood were deep-sequenced to test whether fetal clonotypes persist. To rule out contamination, replicate twin experiments were performed at different times with different library preparation protocols. Beyond this particular receptor, the publication reports: In beta out-of-frame sequences, excess twin sharing was weaker, because having fewer shared sequences lowered the signal-to-noise ratio. Fewer insertions were carried by abundant cord blood beta clonotypes; a weaker similar trend was observed in young adult naive repertoires, while no such trend was observed in memory repertoires. Because the same donors could not be followed over many years, the conclusions depended on cross-sectional statistical analysis. In monozygotic twins, recombination models systematically underestimated out-of-frame TCR alpha sharing, but the models matched the sharing seen between unrelated individuals. Invariant T cells such as MAIT and iNKT could partly confound zero-insertion analyses, though diverse VJ usage argued against this for most clonotypes. Out-of-frame TCR alpha sequences shared between twins showed an excess of low generation-probability sequences compared with coincidental sharing between unrelated individuals.

Only healthy Caucasian donors were included. Three pairs of female monozygotic twins, all aged about 18 to 30 years, made up the twin cohort. CD4+ and CD8+ T cell populations were isolated with positive isolation kits from Invitrogen. Libraries were prepared through 5' RACE. Sequencing took place on an Illumina HiSeq 2000. A universal primer binding site was introduced by template switching, and a unique molecular identifier was present in the final cDNA, enabling accurate counting of TCR cDNA molecules. Specific primers in the conserved constant-segment region were used to synthesize first-strand cDNA for the TCR alpha and beta chains. To control for contamination, every cDNA library carried two barcodes: a SMART-Mk sample barcode plus Illumina barcodes. Two successive PCR steps introduced TruSeq adapter sequences along with Illumina sample barcodes. TCR alpha and beta cDNA libraries were sequenced on the Illumina HiSeq platform with custom primers. In the authors' own workflow: Raw reads were processed with MiGEC to extract unique molecular identifiers, and MiXCR was used to determine CDR3 positions. Recombination models were inferred per individual with the repgenHMM and IGoR tools using an EM algorithm. Shared clonotypes were analyzed with the tcR package in R, and sharing was normalized by the product of cloneset sizes. To study raw recombination without the effects of thymic and clonal selection, out-of-frame nonproductive sequences were analyzed. TCRdb ran its own pipeline on the public reads, namely fastp trimming at Q25 and MiXCR clone calling, and kept in-frame beta chains. Entries are consolidated by CDR3 protein sequence, retaining the most common genes and DNA. In this record, the V and J calls reflect TCRdb's handling and not the investigators' own analysis. For this sample there are about 530,000 distinct CDR3 sequences; around 24% appear just once. The top ten constitute around 0.48% of the sample.

Points on this clonotype: Its binding antigen is unknown. No clone much larger than this one lies a single base away; base qualities are absent.

Germline trimming: 3 bases from V, 3 bases from J; junction bases outside gene matches: 12. The CDR3 runs 17 amino acids, cysteine and phenylalanine included. Only the CDR3 DNA is retained, 51 bases long and in frame from the first base. The germline V gene (reference sequence) yields MNHEY for CDR1 and SMNVEV for CDR2. The same data also contributed to another study, on yellow fever vaccine responses in identical twins. The second publication reports: According to the authors, the vaccine-induced T cell response in identical twins seemed to be partly convergent and partly specific to each individual. In the study, vaccine-responding T cell clones were precisely tracked in identical twins.

This sequence uses TRBV27 and TRBJ2-7; 9 bases in the junction line up with TRBD2. This TCR derives from a woman aged 18-29 years in good health. Sequenced: CD4+ T cells sorted from blood. The nucleotides read TGTGCCAGCAGTTTTGCCCCTAGCGGGGCCGTTAGCTACGAGCAGTACTTC. It translates as CASSFAPSGAVSYEQYF.